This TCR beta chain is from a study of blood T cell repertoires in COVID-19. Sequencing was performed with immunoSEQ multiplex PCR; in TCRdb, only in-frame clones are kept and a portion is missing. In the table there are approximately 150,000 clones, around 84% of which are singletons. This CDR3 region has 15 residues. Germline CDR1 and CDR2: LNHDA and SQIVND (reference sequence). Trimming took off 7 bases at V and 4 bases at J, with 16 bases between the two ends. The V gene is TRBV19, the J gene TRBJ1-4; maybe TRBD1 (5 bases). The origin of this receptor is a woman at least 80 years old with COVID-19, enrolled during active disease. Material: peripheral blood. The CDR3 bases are TGTGCCAGTAACCCCTCCCACAGGAATAATGAAAAACTGTTTTTT. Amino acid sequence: CASNPSHRNNEKLFF.